The clone carrying this T cell receptor beta chain has only one observation. Per the authors' pipeline: Amplification from reference gene primers served as the basis for estimated nucleated cell counts. Method: immunoSEQ multiplex PCR; TCRdb's copy keeps in-frame clones and lacks some. The V and J calls and clone size are taken from that table; D and trimming were inferred from the DNA. Of 260,000 or so clones listed, under 90% are singletons. The data stem from a study of blood T cell repertoires in COVID-19. Study background: COVID-19 samples, acute and convalescent, were from the United States, Italy and Spain. PBMCs, B-cell-depleted T cells, or T cells provided the cDNA or gDNA that made up the material.

This TCR was recovered from a human donor in a cohort sampled during active COVID-19. The sequenced material came from peripheral blood.

The DNA for the CDR3 is TGTGCCAGCAGCGTCGGCTTGGTGGGGGGACTGTTTTTT. Translated, it gives CASSVGLVGGLFF. The V and J genes are TRBV9 and TRBJ1-4; D perhaps matches TRBD1 (5 bases). This CDR3 comprises 13 residues. V shed 2 bases and J shed 13 bases, with 15 bases lying between them. Germline V gives CDR1 SGDLS, CDR2 YYNGEE.